The 19 T cell receptor beta chains listed next were all sequenced from one sample in a study of CD8+ T cells in alopecia areata. The sequencing template was cDNA reverse transcribed from extracted RNA. Sequenced by immunoSEQ multiplex PCR; TCRdb stores in-frame clones only, minus some. The data hold about 200,000 clones, with 50% to 65% observed a single time. The sequenced sample was CD4+ T cells sorted from blood, obtained at week 0. These TCRs come from a human donor with alopecia areata.

This rearrangement joins TRBV5-1 to TRBJ2-1, with D perhaps matching TRBD2 (5 bases). This CDR3 region has 14 residues. Germline CDR1 and CDR2: SGHRS and YFSETQ. V lost 4 bases, J lost 5 bases, and 13 bases lay in between. The chain's CDR3 is CASSHGSGDNEQFF. In DNA, the CDR3 is TGCGCCAGCAGCCATGGCTCCGGGGACAATGAGCAGTTCTTC.

The chain couples TRBV5-6 to TRBJ2-3; 15 positions agree with TRBD2. The CDR3 has 17 residues. The V segment lost 4 bases and the J segment 4 bases; nucleotides outside the gene matches: 7. Germline-derived CDR1 and CDR2 are SGHDT and YYEEEE. CDR3 nucleotide sequence: TGTGCCAGCAGCCGTCGGACTAGCGGGAGGGCCCCAGATACGCAGTATTTT. It codes for CASSRRTSGRAPDTQYF.

J is TRBJ2-5 and V is TRBV4-1; no clear D gene. V lost 1 base to trimming and J lost 3 bases, with 9 bases between them. CDR1 and CDR2 (germline): MGHRA, YSYEKL. This CDR3 has 14 residues. Here the CDR3 reads CASSQVVRKETQYF. In DNA form, the CDR3 reads TGCGCCAGCAGCCAAGTTGTGCGGAAAGAGACCCAGTACTTC.

This chain links TRBV18 with TRBJ1-1; unclear D gene. Germline V gene lookup returns CDR1 KGHSH and CDR2 LQKENI. The CDR3 consists of 13 residues. Trimming stripped 2 bases from V and 4 bases from J, with 8 bases between. CDR3 bases: TGTGCCAGCTCACCAGACACGTCCACTGAAGCTTTCTTT. Amino acid sequence: CASSPDTSTEAFF.

V is TRBV6-5 and J is TRBJ2-7; TRBD1 agrees at 7 bases. J gave up 2 bases and V 0 bases, and 4 bases lay outside the gene matches. The CDR3 extends over 15 amino acids. Per germline, CDR1 MNHEY and CDR2 SVGAGI. As DNA, the CDR3 is TGTGCCAGCAGTTACTCGTGGACAGGAGCCTACGAGCAGTACTTC. This translates into CASSYSWTGAYEQYF.

The chain combines TRBV30 with TRBJ2-5, with D perhaps being TRBD1 or TRBD2 (5 bases each). Germline values: CDR1 GTSNPN, CDR2 SVGIG (reference sequence). Between the trimmed V and J ends, which lost 0 bases and 5 bases, there was a span of 10 bases. The length of the CDR3 is 13 residues. CDR3 region: CAWSVGTLETQYF. Written as DNA, the CDR3 is TGTGCCTGGAGTGTTGGGACGTTGGAGACCCAGTACTTC.

This clone was seen once. V gene TRBV7-6 combines with J gene TRBJ2-7; 10 bases are a match to TRBD1. Trimming at V came to 2 bases and at J to 2 bases, leaving 3 bases not matched to a gene. The CDR3 is 15 amino acids. The germline V gene has CDR1 SGHVS and CDR2 FNYEAQ. The CDR3 DNA reads as TGTGCCAGCAGCTTATCCGGGACAGGGGCCTACGAGCAGTACTTC. This sequence encodes CASSLSGTGAYEQYF.

This CDR3 reads CSVSTPTSLKYEQYF. As DNA, the CDR3 is TGCAGCGTATCCACCCCGACTAGTCTCAAGTACGAGCAGTACTTC. The chain employs TRBV29-1 and TRBJ2-7; D perhaps matches TRBD2 (6 bases). This CDR3 is built from 15 residues. CDR1 and CDR2 from the germline V gene are SQVTM and ANQGSEA. V dropped 6 bases and J dropped 4 bases, with 22 bases sitting between them.

The chain is built from TRBV4-1 and TRBJ2-5; D is perhaps TRBD1 or TRBD2 (5 bases each). The DNA end lines up better with TRBJ2-7; the J call may be wrong. Looked up from germline, CDR1 is MGHRA and CDR2 is YSYEKL. This CDR3 is built from 15 residues. CDR3 protein: CASSQDRGGSYEQYF. The CDR3 DNA reads TGCGCCAGCAGCCAAGATCGGGGCGGATCCTACGAGCAGTACTTC.

The rearrangement uses TRBV18 and TRBJ2-3; no clear D gene. The CDR3 extends over 12 amino acids. With 7 bases removed from V and 2 bases from J, the gap between germline ends came to 7 bases. Germline V gene lookup returns CDR1 KGHSH and CDR2 LQKENI. In nucleotides, the CDR3 is TGTGCCAGCTTGGGAAACACAGATACGCAGTATTTT. Translated: CASLGNTDTQYF.

The CDR3 reads CASSPSDGSRYTGELFF. In DNA form, the CDR3 reads TGTGCCAGCAGCCCGTCCGACGGATCCCGGTACACCGGGGAGCTGTTTTTT. The chain carries TRBV14 and TRBJ2-2; no clear D gene. Germline V gene sequence: CDR1 SGHDN, CDR2 FVKESK. The CDR3 is 17 amino acids. V shed 4 bases and J shed 3 bases, with 18 bases lying between them. The whole variable domain, remainder taken from reference TRBV14 and TRBJ2-2, is EAGVTQFPSHSVIEKGQTVTLRCDPISGHDNLYWYRRVMGKEIKFLLHFVKESKQDESGMPNNRFLAERTGGTYSTLKVQPAELEDSGVYFCASSPSDGSRYTGELFFGEGSRLTVL.

The rearrangement uses TRBV19 and TRBJ2-7, with TRBD2 matching 9 bases. The J segment lost 5 bases and the V segment lost 3 bases, leaving 11 bases of the junction unmatched. CDR3 length: 16 residues. CDR1 and CDR2 from the germline V gene are LNHDA and SQIVND (reference sequence). Written as DNA, the CDR3 is TGTGCCAGTAGTATTGTCGCGGGAGCGGGAGGTGACGAGCAGTACTTC. Translating gives CASSIVAGAGGDEQYF.

A single count supports this clone. Within the sample, other DNA sequences also encode this same CDR3. CDR3: CASSVGPDNEQFF. The CDR3 DNA follows: TGTGCCAGCAGCGTCGGACCAGACAATGAGCAGTTCTTC. The chain recombines TRBV9 with TRBJ2-1, with no clear D. The germline V gene encodes CDR1 SGDLS and CDR2 YYNGEE. The V end lost 2 bases, the J end lost 5 bases, and 8 bases lay between the germline ends. This CDR3 spans 13 amino acids.

This clone was seen more than once but under ten times. The chain links TRBV29-1 to TRBJ2-2; D gene uncertain. This CDR3 has 13 amino acids. CDR1 and CDR2 from the germline V gene are SQVTM and ANQGSEA. V was trimmed by 4 bases and J by 7 bases, leaving 13 bases between them. CDR3 nucleotide sequence: TGCAGCGTTGGAAGGGATCCGAGCGGGGAGCTGTTTTTT. Amino acid sequence: CSVGRDPSGELFF.

This chain uses TRBV30 with TRBJ2-7, with 7 positions matching TRBD1. The CDR3 consists of 14 residues. Germline V gene sequence: CDR1 GTSNPN, CDR2 SVGIG (reference sequence). J gave up 0 bases and V 2 bases, and 4 bases lay outside the gene matches. CDR3 sequence reads: CAWSLGQSSYEQYF. As DNA, the CDR3 is TGTGCCTGGAGTCTGGGACAGTCCTCCTACGAGCAGTACTTC.

This clone was recorded a few times. The V call is TRBV5-6, the J call TRBJ2-6; the D gene could be TRBD1 or TRBD2 (5 bases each). The CDR3 is 15 residues long. Germline CDR1 SGHDT, CDR2 YYEEEE. Trimming removed 2 bases from V and 0 bases from J, with 6 bases in between. This chain's CDR3 is CASSFGGSGANVLTF. In nucleotides, the CDR3 is TGTGCCAGCAGCTTTGGGGGCTCTGGGGCCAACGTCCTGACTTTC. Complete variable domain (other parts from reference TRBV5-6 and TRBJ2-6): DAGVTQSPTHLIKTRGQQVTLRCSPKSGHDTVSWYQQALGQGPQFIFQYYEEEERQRGNFPDRFSGHQFPNYSSELNVNALLLGDSALYLCASSFGGSGANVLTFGAGSRLTVL.

The J gene is TRBJ2-2, the V gene TRBV5-1; 8 bases are a match to TRBD1. Unmatched junction bases numbered 3, after V lost 4 bases and J lost 1 base. This CDR3 is built from 15 residues. In germline, CDR1 is SGHRS, CDR2 YFSETQ. The DNA for the CDR3 is TGCGCCAGCAGCGGGGGACAGGTGAACACCGGGGAGCTGTTTTTT. This codes for CASSGGQVNTGELFF.

The rearrangement links TRBV30 to TRBJ1-1, with TRBD1 matching 9 bases. The CDR3 spans 16 residues. V lost 3 bases to trimming and J lost 4 bases; unmatched junction nucleotides: 12. Germline V gene lookup returns CDR1 GTSNPN and CDR2 SVGIG (reference sequence). The CDR3 nucleotides read TGTGCCTGGAGAGGATGGGGGACAGGGTTAGTCACTGAAGCTTTCTTT. Protein: CAWRGWGTGLVTEAFF.

J is TRBJ1-2 and V is TRBV30, with 9 bases aligning to TRBD1. The V and J ends lost 1 base and 5 bases, in that order; junction bases with no gene match: 5. Germline lookup yields CDR1 GTSNPN and CDR2 SVGIG (reference sequence). CDR3 length: 14 residues. The CDR3 spells CAWSGGDRDYGYTF. The CDR3 DNA follows: TGTGCCTGGAGTGGGGGGGACAGGGATTATGGCTACACCTTC.